Listed here are 10 T cell receptor beta chains from one sample, sequenced in a study of T cells in Graves' hyperthyroidism and ophthalmopathy. Using RNA transcripts as the source, TCR beta CDR3 regions were amplified. HTBI primers were employed in a first-round RT-PCR of the TCR CDR3. TCRdb called the multiplex PCR reads again in MiXCR, with one record for every CDR3 protein. In the table there are some 350,000 distinct CDR3 sequences, about 25% of which are singletons. The sequenced sample was blood. These receptors all stem from a man in his fifties with Graves' hyperthyroidism.

The V gene is TRBV30, the J gene TRBJ2-3, with 7 bases lining up with TRBD1. The CDR3 sequence is 14 residues long. Per the germline V gene, CDR1 is GTSNPN and CDR2 is SVGIG (reference sequence). Trimming at V came to 7 bases and at J to 4 bases, leaving 11 bases not matched to a gene. Written as DNA, the CDR3 is TGTGCCTCCGCAGGGGGACGGAAATCAGATACGCAGTATTTT. It yields the protein CASAGGRKSDTQYF.

The chain is built from TRBV2 and TRBJ1-2, with D possibly TRBD1 on 5 matching bases. This CDR3 spans 13 amino acids. CDR1 is SNHLY, CDR2 FYNNEI, per germline. Trimming left V 7 bases short and J 2 bases short, with 11 bases between. The CDR3 reads CASNPGANYGYTF. CDR3 DNA: TGTGCCAGCAACCCCGGGGCGAACTATGGCTACACCTTC. Full variable domain (rest looked up from reference TRBV2 and TRBJ1-2): EPEVTQTPSHQVTQMGQEVILRCVPISNHLYFYWYRQILGQKVEFLVSFYNNEISEKSEIFDDQFSVERPDGSNFTLKIRSTKLEDSAMYFCASNPGANYGYTFGSGTRLTVV.

This sequence joins TRBV6-2 or TRBV6-3 and TRBJ2-7; D remains unclear. The CDR3 spans 11 residues. The germline CDR1 and CDR2 sequences are MNHEY and SVGEGT. Between the trimmed V and J ends, which lost 5 bases and 5 bases, there was a span of 7 bases. The DNA for the CDR3 is TGTGCCAGCAGTGGGGTCCACGAGCAGTACTTC. The encoded protein is CASSGVHEQYF.

This clonotype appeared a few times. The chain recombines TRBV4-1 with TRBJ2-7; 7 nucleotides agree with TRBD2. V lost 4 bases and J lost 0; bases outside the gene matches: 6. This CDR3 is 15 amino acids long. Germline V lookup: CDR1 MGHRA, CDR2 YSYEKL. DNA for the CDR3: TGCGCCAGCAGCCCCCATTCTAGCGGCTCCTACGAGCAGTACTTC. Encoded protein: CASSPHSSGSYEQYF.

This clonotype showed up many times. The V call is TRBV2, the J call TRBJ2-1; 9 bases are shared with TRBD1. Unmatched junction bases numbered 5, after V lost 7 bases and J lost 4 bases. Germline V CDR1 and CDR2: SNHLY, FYNNEI. The CDR3 contains 14 residues. The CDR3 DNA reads TGTGCCAGCACCACAGGGGGCACGTACAATGAGCAGTTCTTC. As protein: CASTTGGTYNEQFF.

V usage is TRBV29-1 and J usage is TRBJ1-2; D not certain. Germline V gene data show CDR1 as SQVTM and CDR2 as ANQGSEA. Deletions cut 2 bases from V and 8 bases from J, with 9 bases between. This CDR3 spans 11 amino acids. The CDR3 here is CSVEPPLGYTF. The CDR3 DNA reads TGCAGCGTTGAACCGCCCCTGGGCTACACCTTC.

This clonotype was found many times. This chain connects TRBV10-1 to TRBJ2-3, with D possibly being TRBD2 (6 bases). Germline loops: CDR1 WNHNN, CDR2 SYGVQD (reference sequence). The V and J ends lost 5 bases and 5 bases respectively, with 14 bases between them. CDR3 length: 14 amino acids. This CDR3 is CASSKPGSVDTQYF. For the CDR3, the DNA is TGCGCCAGCAGTAAGCCCGGGAGTGTAGATACGCAGTATTTT.

This clonotype was observed many times. The rearrangement joins TRBV3-1 to TRBJ2-1, with TRBD1 as a possible D gene (5 bases). This CDR3 spans 15 amino acids. The germline V gene encodes CDR1 LGHDT and CDR2 YNNKEL (reference sequence). V gave up 1 base and J gave up 6 bases, with 13 bases separating them. The CDR3 protein is CASSQGTHPSNEQFF. CDR3 nucleotides: TGTGCCAGCAGCCAAGGGACACACCCGTCCAATGAGCAGTTCTTC.

This clonotype was observed a handful of times. The gene calls are TRBV7-3 and TRBJ2-3, with D unresolved. Germline-derived CDR1 and CDR2 are SGHTA and FQGTGA. The germline V and J ends were trimmed by 3 bases and 6 bases, with 10 bases remaining between them. The CDR3 extends over 13 amino acids. CDR3 nucleotide sequence: TGTGCCAGCAGCTTCGGACGGTCGGATACGCAGTATTTT. Its protein product is CASSFGRSDTQYF. Variable domain in full (rest from reference TRBV7-3 and TRBJ2-3): GAGVSQTPSNKVTEKGKYVELRCDPISGHTALYWYRQSLGQGPEFLIYFQGTGAADDSGLPNDRFFAVRPEGSVSTLKIQRTERGDSAVYLCASSFGRSDTQYFGPGTRLTVL.

This clonotype was recorded only once. The chain links TRBV20-1 to TRBJ2-7; no reliable D call. The CDR3 has 12 residues. V was pared by 3 bases and J by 0 bases, with 6 bases between. Germline V gene data show CDR1 as DFQATT and CDR2 as SNEGSKA (reference sequence). The CDR3 bases are TGCAGTGCTAGTCAGAGCTCCTACGAGCAGTACTTC. This sequence encodes CSASQSSYEQYF.